The 14 T cell receptor beta chains presented below share a single source sample, sequenced in a study of blood T cells in healthy people across ages. Using a J-beta primer mix together with a sample-barcoded 5' primer, a second PCR was run for about 7 to 12 cycles. TCRdb reanalysed the 5' RACE reads using MiXCR and keeps one entry per CDR3 protein. Found here are approximately 1.5 million distinct CDR3 sequences, around 40% of them singletons; the top ten hold about 4%. The sample taken for sequencing was blood. The receptors shown here come from a young woman in good health.

This clonotype has a handful of counts. This chain's CDR3 is CASSLFSSGNEQFF. The CDR3 DNA is TGTGCCAGCAGCTTATTTAGTTCCGGGAATGAGCAGTTCTTC. The rearrangement joins TRBV11-2 to TRBJ2-1; D unresolved. Trimming removed 2 bases from V and 7 bases from J, with 12 bases in between. The CDR3 loop spans 14 amino acids. CDR1 is SGHAT and CDR2 is FQNNGV in the germline V gene.

The chain uses TRBV25-1 and TRBJ2-7; 11 nucleotides match TRBD1. The CDR3 spans 16 residues. Germline V gene data show CDR1 as MGHDK and CDR2 as SYGVNS. V trimming: 0 bases; J trimming: 3 bases; junction bases outside the gene matches: 4. This CDR3 reads CASSEYAGTGGYEQYF. In nucleotides, the CDR3 is TGTGCCAGCAGTGAATACGCCGGGACAGGGGGCTACGAGCAGTACTTC.

V usage is TRBV5-1 and J usage is TRBJ2-1; D is ambiguous. Germline values: CDR1 SGHRS, CDR2 YFSETQ. Deletions cut 3 bases from V and 4 bases from J, with 14 bases between. The CDR3 loop spans 15 amino acids. The CDR3 sequence: CASSWNRAAYNEQFF. The CDR3 bases are TGCGCCAGCAGCTGGAACCGGGCCGCTTACAATGAGCAGTTCTTC.

The J gene is TRBJ1-4, the V gene TRBV5-1; tentatively, D is TRBD1 (6 bases). CDR1 is SGHRS and CDR2 is YFSETQ in the germline V gene. The CDR3 runs to 14 residues. V gave up 2 bases and J gave up 5 bases, with 10 bases separating them. In nucleotides, the CDR3 is TGCGCCAGCAGCTTTTCGGACAGAAATGAAAAACTGTTTTTT. Translating it yields CASSFSDRNEKLFF.

This clonotype has only a few counts. The V gene is TRBV20-1, the J gene TRBJ1-4; 10 nucleotides agree with TRBD1. This CDR3 contains 14 residues. Unmatched junction bases numbered 7, after V lost 5 bases and J lost 7 bases. In germline, CDR1 is DFQATT, CDR2 SNEGSKA (reference sequence). The CDR3 bases are TGCAGTGCTTGGACAGGGGGAAACAGTGAAAAACTGTTTTTT. It is translated as CSAWTGGNSEKLFF.

The chain employs TRBV28 and TRBJ2-1; D not certain. The CDR3 has 15 residues. V was shortened by 2 bases and J by 4 bases, with 12 bases between the two germline ends. Per germline, CDR1 MDHEN and CDR2 SYDVKM. CDR3 protein: CASSLGLSGYNEQFF. CDR3 bases: TGTGCCAGCAGTTTAGGGCTTTCTGGGTACAATGAGCAGTTCTTC.

The chain uses TRBV28 and TRBJ2-3; possibly TRBD1 for D (7 bases). The CDR3 length is 17 residues. Trimming took 7 bases from V and 2 from J, leaving 22 bases between them. CDR1 MDHEN and CDR2 SYDVKM come from the germline V gene. The DNA for the CDR3 is TGTGCCAGCACTGAGAATGGAGGGGGCCCTCTCACAGATACGCAGTATTTT. It specifies CASTENGGGPLTDTQYF.

This clonotype was observed a few times. This chain connects TRBV4-3 to TRBJ1-2; D not certain. CDR3 length: 14 residues. Per germline, CDR1 LGHNA and CDR2 YSLEER. Trimming cost V 0 bases and J 6 bases, with 11 bases left between them. The CDR3 sequence is CASSQDGWVDGYTF. The CDR3 bases are TGCGCCAGCAGCCAAGATGGTTGGGTGGATGGCTACACCTTC.

This clonotype occurred a few times. The chain is built from TRBV29-1 and TRBJ2-1; tentative D call: TRBD2 (5 bases). The V end lost 5 bases, the J end lost 9 bases, and 17 bases lay between the germline ends. The CDR3 has 13 amino acids. Germline assignment: CDR1 SQVTM and CDR2 ANQGSEA. The DNA for the CDR3 is TGCAGCGTTCCTTCCCCCCTAGCAGGTGAGCAGTTCTTC. This encodes CSVPSPLAGEQFF.

The chain uses TRBV19 and TRBJ2-7, with 8 bases that match TRBD1. V was pared by 4 bases and J by 7 bases, with 3 bases of the junction left unmatched. The CDR3 has 12 residues. The germline gives CDR1 LNHDA, CDR2 SQIVND (reference sequence). In DNA form, the CDR3 reads TGTGCCAGTAGTAACAGGGGGAGGGAGCAGTACTTC. This encodes CASSNRGREQYF.

This clonotype was counted only a few times. This chain connects TRBV12-3 or TRBV12-4 to TRBJ2-5, with 8 bases identical to TRBD2. The CDR3 is 15 amino acids. The J segment lost 5 bases and the V segment lost 5 bases, leaving 10 bases of the junction unmatched. The DNA of the CDR3 is TGTGCCAGCAGTCCTAACGGGAGGGCGGCCGAGACCCAGTACTTC. It translates to CASSPNGRAAETQYF.

The chain employs TRBV6-6 and TRBJ2-5; 8 nucleotides match TRBD1. J gave up 11 bases and V 6 bases, and 8 bases lay outside the gene matches. Germline CDR1 and CDR2: MNHNY and SVGAGI (reference sequence). This CDR3 comprises 12 residues. CDR3 sequence reads: CASSRGRDEQYF. Written as DNA, the CDR3 is TGTGCCAGCAGCAGGGGGCGGGATGAGCAGTACTTC.

This clonotype appeared many times. The chain links TRBV9 to TRBJ2-5, with D unclear. This CDR3 contains 13 residues. Trimming took off 0 bases at V and 3 bases at J, with 6 bases between the two ends. The germline V gene has CDR1 SGDLS and CDR2 YYNGEE. The CDR3 spells CASSVARKETQYF. CDR3 sequence (DNA): TGTGCCAGCAGCGTAGCTCGGAAAGAGACCCAGTACTTC.

Only a few counts were recorded for this clonotype. V and J are TRBV5-1 and TRBJ1-1; 8 nucleotides line up with TRBD1. The CDR3 contains 16 residues. Trimming cost V 4 bases and J 1 base; bases outside gene matches: 9. Germline V gene sequence: CDR1 SGHRS, CDR2 YFSETQ. CDR3 in amino acids: CASSLRDRRSNTEAFF. Here the CDR3 DNA reads TGCGCCAGCAGCCTCCGGGACAGGAGATCGAACACTGAAGCTTTCTTT.